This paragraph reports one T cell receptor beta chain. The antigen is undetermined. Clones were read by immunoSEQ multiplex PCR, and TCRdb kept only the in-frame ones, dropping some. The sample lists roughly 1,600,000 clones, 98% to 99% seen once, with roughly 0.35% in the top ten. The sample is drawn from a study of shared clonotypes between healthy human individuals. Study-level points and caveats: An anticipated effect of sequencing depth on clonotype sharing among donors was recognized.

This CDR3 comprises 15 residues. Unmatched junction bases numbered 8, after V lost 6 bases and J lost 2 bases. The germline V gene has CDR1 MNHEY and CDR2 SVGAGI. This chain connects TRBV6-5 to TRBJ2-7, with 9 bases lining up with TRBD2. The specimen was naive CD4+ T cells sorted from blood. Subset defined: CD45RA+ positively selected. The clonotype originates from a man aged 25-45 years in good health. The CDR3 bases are TGTGCCAGCAGCAGGAGCGGGAGGCCACCCTACGAGCAGTACTTC. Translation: CASSRSGRPPYEQYF.